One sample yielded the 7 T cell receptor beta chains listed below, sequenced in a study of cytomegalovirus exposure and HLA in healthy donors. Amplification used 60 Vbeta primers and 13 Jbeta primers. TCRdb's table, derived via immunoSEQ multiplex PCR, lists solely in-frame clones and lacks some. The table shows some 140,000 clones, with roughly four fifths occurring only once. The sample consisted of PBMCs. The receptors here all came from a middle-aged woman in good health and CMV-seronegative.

This CDR3 is CSVAMAGGTDTQYF. Here the CDR3 DNA reads TGCAGCGTTGCTATGGCGGGGGGCACAGATACGCAGTATTTT. The chain carries TRBV29-1 and TRBJ2-3; 7 positions match TRBD2. Germline values: CDR1 SQVTM, CDR2 ANQGSEA. V trimming: 4 bases; J trimming: 1 base; junction bases outside the gene matches: 5. The CDR3 consists of 14 residues.

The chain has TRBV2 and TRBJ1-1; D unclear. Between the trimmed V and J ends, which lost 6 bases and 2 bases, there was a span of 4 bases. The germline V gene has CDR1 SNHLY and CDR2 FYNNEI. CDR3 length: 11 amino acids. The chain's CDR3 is CASSLNTEAFF. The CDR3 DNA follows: TGTGCCAGCAGCCTAAACACTGAAGCTTTCTTT.

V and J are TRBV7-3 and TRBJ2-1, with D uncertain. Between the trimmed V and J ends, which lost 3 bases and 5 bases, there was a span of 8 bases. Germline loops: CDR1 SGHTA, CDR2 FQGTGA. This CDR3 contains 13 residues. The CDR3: CASSFGGDNEQFF. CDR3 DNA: TGTGCCAGCAGCTTCGGCGGAGACAATGAGCAGTTCTTC.

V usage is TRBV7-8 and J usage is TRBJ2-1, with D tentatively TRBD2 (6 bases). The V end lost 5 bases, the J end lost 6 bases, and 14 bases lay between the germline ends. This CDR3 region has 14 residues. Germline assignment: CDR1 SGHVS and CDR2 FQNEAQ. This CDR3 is CASSLSSAGNEQFF. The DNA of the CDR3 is TGTGCCAGCAGCCTGAGTTCAGCGGGCAATGAGCAGTTCTTC. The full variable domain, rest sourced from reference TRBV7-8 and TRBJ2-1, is GAGVSQSPRYKVAKRGQDVALRCDPISGHVSLFWYQQALGQGPEFLTYFQNEAQLDKSGLPSDRFFAERPEGSVSTLKIQRTQQEDSAVYLCASSLSSAGNEQFFGPGTRLTVL.

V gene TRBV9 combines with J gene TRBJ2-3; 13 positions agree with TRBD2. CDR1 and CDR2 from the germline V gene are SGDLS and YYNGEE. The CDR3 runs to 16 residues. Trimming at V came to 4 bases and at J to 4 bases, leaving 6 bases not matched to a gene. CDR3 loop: CASSQDGLAGADTQYF. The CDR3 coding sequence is TGTGCCAGCAGCCAAGATGGACTAGCGGGGGCAGATACGCAGTATTTT.

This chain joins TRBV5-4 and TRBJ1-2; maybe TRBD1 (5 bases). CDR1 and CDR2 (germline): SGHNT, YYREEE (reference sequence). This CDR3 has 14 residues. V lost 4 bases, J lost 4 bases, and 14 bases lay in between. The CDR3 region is CASSTGRGLYGYTF. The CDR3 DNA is TGTGCCAGCAGCACAGGTCGGGGACTCTATGGCTACACCTTC. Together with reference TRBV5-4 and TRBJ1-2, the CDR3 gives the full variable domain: ETGVTQSPTHLIKTRGQQVTLRCSSQSGHNTVSWYQQALGQGPQFIFQYYREEENGRGNFPPRFSGLQFPNYSSELNVNALELDDSALYLCASSTGRGLYGYTFGSGTRLTVV.

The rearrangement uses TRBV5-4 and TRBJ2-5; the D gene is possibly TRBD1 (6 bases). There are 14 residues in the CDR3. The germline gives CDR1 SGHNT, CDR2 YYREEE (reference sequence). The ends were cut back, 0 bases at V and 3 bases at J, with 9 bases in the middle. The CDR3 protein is CASSLVAGEETQYF. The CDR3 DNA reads TGTGCCAGCAGCTTGGTGGCAGGGGAAGAGACCCAGTACTTC.